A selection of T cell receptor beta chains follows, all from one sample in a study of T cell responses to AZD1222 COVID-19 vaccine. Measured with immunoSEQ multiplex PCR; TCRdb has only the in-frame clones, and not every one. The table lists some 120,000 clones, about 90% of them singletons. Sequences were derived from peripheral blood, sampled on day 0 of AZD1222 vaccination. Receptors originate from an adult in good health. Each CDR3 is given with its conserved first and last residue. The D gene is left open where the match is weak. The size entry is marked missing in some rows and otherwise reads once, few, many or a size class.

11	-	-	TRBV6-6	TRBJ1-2	TGTGCCAGCAGTTACCGGGCCGGCTACACCTTC	CASSYRAGYTF
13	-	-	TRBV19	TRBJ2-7	TGTGCCAGTAGTGACTTGGGACGGGGCGAGCAGTACTTC	CASSDLGRGEQYF
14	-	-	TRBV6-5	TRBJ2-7	TGTGCCAGCAGCCGTGACAAGATCTACTACGAGCAGTACTTC	CASSRDKIYYEQYF
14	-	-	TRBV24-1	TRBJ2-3	TGTGCCACCAGTGATCTCCAGCGCACAGATACGCAGTATTTT	CATSDLQRTDTQYF
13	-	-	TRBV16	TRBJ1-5	TGTGCCAGCATCTCACAGGTAAATCAGCCCCAGCATTTT	CASISQVNQPQHF
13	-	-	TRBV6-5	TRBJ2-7	TGTGCCAGCAGTCGGGACACCTCCTACGAGCAGTACTTC	CASSRDTSYEQYF
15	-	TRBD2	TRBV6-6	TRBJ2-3	TGTGCCAGCAGCGGGACTAGCGGAAACACAGATACGCAGTATTTT	CASSGTSGNTDTQYF
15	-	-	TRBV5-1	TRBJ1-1	TGCGCCAGCAGCTTGGGGACAGCCTTGAACACTGAAGCTTTCTTT	CASSLGTALNTEAFF
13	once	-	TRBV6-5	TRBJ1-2	-	CASSLERDYGYTF
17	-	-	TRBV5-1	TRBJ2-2	TGCGCCAGCAGCTTCCTAGAAACAGGAAGGGGCACCGGGGAGCTGTTTTTT	CASSFLETGRGTGELFF
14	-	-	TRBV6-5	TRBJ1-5	TGTGCCAGCACCCGGCTCGGCCGCAATCAGCCCCAGCATTTT	CASTRLGRNQPQHF
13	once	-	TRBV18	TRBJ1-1	TGTGCCAGCCGGGGGGGGATTAACACTGAAGCTTTCTTT	CASRGGINTEAFF
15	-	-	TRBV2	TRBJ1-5	TGTGCCAGCAGTGAGGGCAGGCCTAATAATCAGCCCCAGCATTTT	CASSEGRPNNQPQHF
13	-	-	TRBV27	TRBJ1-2	TGTGCCAGCAGTCACGCAGGGGACTATGGCTACACCTTC	CASSHAGDYGYTF
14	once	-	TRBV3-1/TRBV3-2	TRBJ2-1	TGTGCCAGCAGCCAAGTGGCGGGACCAAGTGAGCAGTTCTTC	CASSQVAGPSEQFF
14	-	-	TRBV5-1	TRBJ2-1	TGCGCCAGCAGCTTTCGGGGGGCCGGAGATGAGCAGTTCTTC	CASSFRGAGDEQFF
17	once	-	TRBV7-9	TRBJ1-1	TGTGCCAGCAGCCACTCGACAGTTTTGGGACCAAACACTGAAGCTTTCTTT	CASSHSTVLGPNTEAFF
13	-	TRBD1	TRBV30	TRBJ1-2	TGTGCCTGGAAGGGACAGGGGAACTATGGCTACACCTTC	CAWKGQGNYGYTF
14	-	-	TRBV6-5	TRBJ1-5	TGTGCCAGCATGTCCCGGCAGCTTAATCAGCCCCAGCATTTT	CASMSRQLNQPQHF
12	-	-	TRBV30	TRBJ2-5	TGTGCCTGGAGCTCGGACATTGGGACCCAGTACTTC	CAWSSDIGTQYF
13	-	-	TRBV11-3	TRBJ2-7	TGTGCCAGCAGCTCAGGACCACCCTACGAGCAGTACTTC	CASSSGPPYEQYF
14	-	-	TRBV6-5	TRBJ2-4	TGTGCCAGCAGTTACTCGAGCTCTCAAAACATTCAGTACTTC	CASSYSSSQNIQYF
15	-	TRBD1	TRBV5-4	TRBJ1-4	TGTGCCAGCAGCTACAATCAGGGGGCAGAGGAAAAACTGTTTTTT	CASSYNQGAEEKLFF
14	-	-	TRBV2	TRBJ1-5	TGTGCCAGCAAACAGCTTAATAGCAATCAGCCCCAGCATTTT	CASKQLNSNQPQHF
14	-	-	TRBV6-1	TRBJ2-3	TGTGCCAGCAGTGAGGACCCGCACACAGATACGCAGTATTTT	CASSEDPHTDTQYF
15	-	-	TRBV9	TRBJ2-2	TGTGCCAGCAGCCCCTTGGGACGGAACACCGGGGAGCTGTTTTTT	CASSPLGRNTGELFF
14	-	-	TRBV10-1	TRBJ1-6	TGCGCCAGCAGTGAATCGGGGAGGAATTCACCCCTCCACTTT	CASSESGRNSPLHF
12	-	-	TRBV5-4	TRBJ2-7	TGTGCCAGCAGCTCGGACTCTTACGAGCAGTACTTC	CASSSDSYEQYF
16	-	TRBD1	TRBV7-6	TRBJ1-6	TGTGCCAGCAGTTCCTCCTACAGGGGCGCGGTTTCACCCCTCCACTTT	CASSSSYRGAVSPLHF
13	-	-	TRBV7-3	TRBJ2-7	TGTGCCAGCAGCTTAGGGGGGCCCTACGAGCAGTACTTC	CASSLGGPYEQYF
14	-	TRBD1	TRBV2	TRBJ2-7	TGTGCCAGCAGTTCGAGGACAGGGGTGCACGAGCAGTACTTC	CASSSRTGVHEQYF
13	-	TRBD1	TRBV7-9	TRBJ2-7	TGTGCCAGCAGCCAGAGGGACAGCTACGAGCAGTACTTC	CASSQRDSYEQYF
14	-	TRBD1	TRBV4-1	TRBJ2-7	TGCGCCAGCAGCGGACTGGACAGGACCGGCGAGCAGTACTTC	CASSGLDRTGEQYF
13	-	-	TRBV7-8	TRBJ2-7	TGTGCCAGCAGCTTAGGGCCGGACGGCGAGCAGTACTTC	CASSLGPDGEQYF
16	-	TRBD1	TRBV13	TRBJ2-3	TGTGCCAGCAGCTTCCAGGGGGCGCGGGACACAGATACGCAGTATTTT	CASSFQGARDTDTQYF
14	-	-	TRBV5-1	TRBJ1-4	TGCGCCAGCAGCCCGGACTGGGGTAATGAAAAACTGTTTTTT	CASSPDWGNEKLFF
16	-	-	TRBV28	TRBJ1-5	TGTGCCAGCAGAATAAGAGCACGGGGGAACAATCAGCCCCAGCATTTT	CASRIRARGNNQPQHF
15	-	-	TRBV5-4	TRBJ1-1	TGTGCCAGCAGCTCGGGACGGGATATGAACACTGAAGCTTTCTTT	CASSSGRDMNTEAFF
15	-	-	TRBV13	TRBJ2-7	TGTGCCAGCAGCTTAGGAAGCGGGTACTCCTACGAGCAGTACTTC	CASSLGSGYSYEQYF
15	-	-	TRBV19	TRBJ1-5	TGTGCCAGTAGTACTAAGACGGGATTTCATCAGCCCCAGCATTTT	CASSTKTGFHQPQHF
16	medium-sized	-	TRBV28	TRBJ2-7	TGTGCCAGCAGTTCCCCCTCGAGCGGACACTCCTACGAGCAGTACTTC	CASSSPSSGHSYEQYF
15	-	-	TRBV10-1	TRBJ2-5	TGCGCCAGCAGTGAGGGGTTAGAGGGCGAAGAGACCCAGTACTTC	CASSEGLEGEETQYF
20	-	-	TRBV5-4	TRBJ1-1	TGTGCCAGCAGCTTGGACTGGTTTTTAGGGCAGGGAGGTTTTGGAACTGAAGCTTTCTTT	CASSLDWFLGQGGFGTEAFF
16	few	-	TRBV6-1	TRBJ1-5	TGTGCCAGCAGTGAAGGGGGCCCCCGAGCGGTTCAGCCCCAGCATTTT	CASSEGGPRAVQPQHF
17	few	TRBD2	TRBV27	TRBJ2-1	TGTGCCAGCAGCCACCCACTAGCGGGAGGGCCTGGGAATGAGCAGTTCTTC	CASSHPLAGGPGNEQFF
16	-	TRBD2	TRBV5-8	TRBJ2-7	TGTGCCAGCAGCTACACTACTAGCGGGAGAATCTACGAGCAGTACTTC	CASSYTTSGRIYEQYF
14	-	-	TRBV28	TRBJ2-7	TGTGCCAGCAGTTTATCGTTTGCAGGTTACGAGCAGTACTTC	CASSLSFAGYEQYF
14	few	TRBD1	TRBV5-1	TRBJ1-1	TGCGCCAGCAGCCCAGACAGGGGGGACACTGAAGCTTTCTTT	CASSPDRGDTEAFF
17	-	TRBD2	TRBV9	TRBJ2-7	TGTGCCAGCAGCGTAGACCGACTAGCGGGAGTATCACACGAGCAGTACTTC	CASSVDRLAGVSHEQYF